The T cell receptor beta chain described here comes from a study of chemoradiotherapy in HPV16-positive cancers. Across the study: Candidate HPV-specific clones and shared TCR motifs came from a couple of HPV16-positive patients.

Profiling relied on immunoSEQ multiplex PCR, and the TCRdb table lists in-frame clones only, not all of them. The sample contains fewer than 500 clones, around nine tenths of which appear only once. The germline V gene has CDR1 MNHNS and CDR2 SASEGT. CDR3 length: 13 residues. Trimming pared 6 bases from V and 4 bases from J, leaving 12 bases between. The source is a human donor with HPV-associated anogenital cancer. The input for sequencing was tumor tissue, taken from a patient who underwent chemoradiotherapy. V gene TRBV6-1 combines with J gene TRBJ1-2, with D possibly being TRBD1 (5 bases). The CDR3 loop reads CASRGQGSYGYTF. CDR3 DNA sequence: TGTGCCAGCAGGGGTCAGGGATCCTATGGCTACACCTTC.